These 19 T cell receptor beta chains were sequenced from one sample in a study of T cells after yellow fever vaccination. TCRdb reprocessed the 5' RACE reads via MiXCR and lists one record per CDR3 protein. The data contain some 350,000 distinct CDR3 sequences, 6.2% of them singletons. Specimen: PBMCs, collected 5 days after the yellow fever booster vaccination. These receptors were taken from a man in his thirties or forties who received the YFV17D yellow fever vaccine.

The V and J genes are TRBV7-2 and TRBJ2-4; 7 bases line up with TRBD1. Germline-derived CDR1 and CDR2 are SGHTA and FQGNSA. There are 14 residues in the CDR3. V shed 3 bases, J shed 11 bases, and the junction held 10 bases outside the gene matches. CDR3 region: CASSFKPGQSVQYF. CDR3 coding DNA: TGTGCCAGCAGCTTCAAGCCGGGACAGTCGGTTCAGTACTTC.

This clonotype was picked up a small number of times. V and J are TRBV7-2 and TRBJ2-3, with TRBD2 matching 11 bases. The CDR3 runs to 17 residues. V shed 5 bases, J shed 0 bases, and the junction held 7 bases outside the gene matches. Germline V gives CDR1 SGHTA, CDR2 FQGNSA. In nucleotides, the CDR3 is TGTGCCAGCAGCGGGTTCTCTAGCGGGAGGAGCACAGATACGCAGTATTTT. Protein product: CASSGFSSGRSTDTQYF.

There are a few counts of this clonotype. The chain couples TRBV20-1 to TRBJ1-4; D is uncertain. Between the trimmed V and J ends, which lost 2 bases and 8 bases, there was a span of 15 bases. This CDR3 is 14 amino acids long. Germline-derived CDR1 and CDR2 are DFQATT and SNEGSKA (reference sequence). The CDR3 nucleotides are TGCAGTGCTAGACCCGGAACCCTCGCCGAAAAACTGTTTTTT. Translating gives CSARPGTLAEKLFF.

V is TRBV20-1 and J is TRBJ2-1; D possibly matches TRBD1 or TRBD2 (5 bases each). V gave up 3 bases and J gave up 7 bases, with 25 bases separating them. Per the germline V gene, CDR1 is DFQATT and CDR2 is SNEGSKA (reference sequence). The CDR3 is 17 residues long. CDR3 amino acids: CSARIRGKVGDRNEQFF. CDR3 in DNA: TGCAGTGCTAGGATAAGAGGGAAGGTAGGGGATAGGAATGAGCAGTTCTTC.

The chain is built from TRBV7-2 and TRBJ2-7; perhaps TRBD2 as D (6 bases). This CDR3 has 15 amino acids. Between the trimmed V and J ends, which lost 4 bases and 2 bases, there was a span of 15 bases. Germline-derived CDR1 and CDR2 are SGHTA and FQGNSA. CDR3 residues: CASSSLPGGAYEQYF. The CDR3, as DNA: TGTGCCAGCAGCTCCCTTCCAGGCGGGGCCTACGAGCAGTACTTC.

This clonotype was observed many times. V and J are TRBV7-9 and TRBJ1-4, with TRBD1 as a possible D gene (6 bases). Trimming stripped 3 bases from V and 8 bases from J, with 16 bases between. The CDR3 covers 15 residues. Germline CDR1 and CDR2: SEHNR and FQNEAQ (reference sequence). The CDR3 DNA reads TGTGCCAGCAGCTTCGGACAGATGCAGGCCGAAAAACTGTTTTTT. Protein: CASSFGQMQAEKLFF.

This clonotype has only a few counts. This chain uses TRBV29-1 with TRBJ2-5; no reliable D call. The germline V gene encodes CDR1 SQVTM and CDR2 ANQGSEA. Trimming took 4 bases from V and 0 from J, leaving 9 bases between them. This CDR3 has 13 amino acids. For the CDR3, the DNA is TGCAGCGTTGCGGTGGCAGACCAAGAGACCCAGTACTTC. This gives the protein CSVAVADQETQYF.

This clonotype occurred many times. V and J are TRBV12-3 or TRBV12-4 and TRBJ1-1; D gene unclear. The V end lost 6 bases, the J end lost 5 bases, and 16 bases lay between the germline ends. This CDR3 has 14 residues. CDR3 coding DNA: TGTGCCAGCAGACCTAGAGGGAGAGGAACTGAAGCTTTCTTT. Protein sequence: CASRPRGRGTEAFF.

This clonotype came up a few times. The V gene is TRBV7-9, the J gene TRBJ2-5; D might be TRBD1 or TRBD2, each matching 5 bases. The CDR3 covers 12 residues. Germline values: CDR1 SEHNR, CDR2 FQNEAQ (reference sequence). V lost 4 bases, J lost 12 bases, and 15 bases lay in between. This CDR3 reads CASSYLGDGKYF. CDR3 nucleotide sequence: TGTGCCAGCAGCTACTTAGGGGACGGGAAGTACTTC.

This clonotype was seen many times. The chain carries TRBV5-1 and TRBJ2-2; 13 bases line up with TRBD2. CDR3 length equals 15 residues. Germline lookup yields CDR1 SGHRS and CDR2 YFSETQ. V lost 6 bases to trimming and J lost 4 bases; unmatched junction nucleotides: 3. DNA for the CDR3: TGCGCCAGCACCCGGACTAGCGGGAGCACCGGGGAGCTGTTTTTT. Translated, it gives CASTRTSGSTGELFF.

There are many counts of this clonotype. V and J are TRBV20-1 and TRBJ2-5; no definite D call. The CDR3 has 12 residues. Germline V gene lookup returns CDR1 DFQATT and CDR2 SNEGSKA (reference sequence). Trimming took 3 bases from V and 0 from J, leaving 5 bases between them. In DNA form, the CDR3 reads TGCAGTGCTAGCGAAAACCAAGAGACCCAGTACTTC. Protein product: CSASENQETQYF.

This clonotype came up a few times. The genes are TRBV5-8 and TRBJ2-1; 8 bases map to TRBD2. V lost 4 bases, J lost 0 bases, and 9 bases stayed unmatched. Germline lookup yields CDR1 SGHTS and CDR2 YDEGEE. This CDR3 has 17 amino acids. The CDR3 region is CASSLLTSARSYNEQFF. Written as DNA, the CDR3 is TGTGCCAGCAGCCTACTGACTAGCGCCCGCTCCTACAATGAGCAGTTCTTC.

This clonotype was detected only a few times. The chain carries TRBV29-1 and TRBJ2-1; D possibly corresponds to TRBD2 (5 bases). The V end lost 1 base, the J end lost 9 bases, and 19 bases lay between the germline ends. Per germline, CDR1 SQVTM and CDR2 ANQGSEA. The CDR3 has 15 amino acids. This CDR3 is CSVEGFDPSSLEQFF. As DNA, the CDR3 is TGCAGCGTTGAAGGATTTGACCCTAGCAGCCTTGAGCAGTTCTTC.

This clonotype was observed a handful of times. The chain employs TRBV4-2 and TRBJ1-6; the D is unclear. V shed 0 bases and J shed 8 bases, with 14 bases lying between them. The CDR3 is 16 residues long. In germline, CDR1 is LGHNA, CDR2 YNFKEQ. In DNA, the CDR3 is TGTGCCAGCAGCCAAGAATCAGCACATAGGGATTCACCCCTCCACTTT. Its translation is CASSQESAHRDSPLHF.

This chain uses TRBV10-2 with TRBJ2-3; D call uncertain. CDR1 is WSHSY and CDR2 is SAAADI in the germline V gene. The CDR3 is 15 residues long. V gave up 2 bases and J gave up 6 bases, with 15 bases separating them. The CDR3 spells CASSEIPGFRDTQYF. In DNA, the CDR3 is TGCGCCAGCAGTGAGATACCAGGCTTTAGGGATACGCAGTATTTT.

The V call is TRBV12-3 or TRBV12-4, the J call TRBJ1-1, with no clear D. This CDR3 region has 13 residues. The V end lost 8 bases, the J end lost 0 bases, and 10 bases lay between the germline ends. In DNA, the CDR3 is TGTGCCAGCGGTCGGACTGTGAACACTGAAGCTTTCTTT. Protein product: CASGRTVNTEAFF.

The chain combines TRBV7-2 with TRBJ2-3, with no clear D. The CDR3 is 16 residues long. Germline CDR1 SGHTA, CDR2 FQGNSA. Trimming left V 2 bases short and J 6 bases short, with 18 bases between. The CDR3 loop is CASSLFIPELADTQYF. The DNA of the CDR3 is TGTGCCAGCAGCTTATTTATTCCGGAGCTGGCGGATACGCAGTATTTT.

This clonotype was found a few times. This chain uses TRBV19 with TRBJ1-5, with D tentatively TRBD1 (5 bases). V was clipped by 6 bases and J by 7 bases, with 13 bases between them. There are 13 residues in the CDR3. CDR1 is LNHDA, CDR2 SQIVND, per germline (reference sequence). CDR3 bases: TGTGCCAGTAGGCAAGGGGTAGGGCAGCCCCAGCATTTT. Its protein product is CASRQGVGQPQHF.

This clonotype was seen a handful of times. This chain links TRBV23-1 with TRBJ2-1; possibly TRBD2 for D (5 bases). TRBV23-1 is noted as an ORF with a role that remains uncertain. The CDR3 length is 18 residues. Trimming cost V 2 bases and J 7 bases, with 24 bases left between them. The CDR3 sequence is CASSQRPAREKPGNEQFF. DNA of the CDR3: TGCGCCAGCAGTCAACGTCCCGCACGGGAAAAACCTGGGAATGAGCAGTTCTTC.